A few counts support the clone carrying this T cell receptor (beta chain). Germline CDR1 is MNHNS and CDR2 is SASEGT. The CDR3 consists of 16 residues. V gave up 2 bases and J gave up 1 base; unmatched junction bases: 7. This entry comes from a study of blood T cells in healthy people across ages. PCR was performed a second time for about 7 to 11 cycles using a sample-barcoded 5' primer and a J-beta primer mix. The authors tagged each cDNA molecule using a template-switch adaptor with 12 random nucleotides. TCRdb ran MiXCR on the 5' RACE reads and lists one entry per CDR3 protein. The repertoire holds 450,000 to 650,000 distinct CDR3 sequences, nearly 25% seen once, with less than 9% in the top ten. Total RNA amounts of at least 6 micrograms were extracted per sample. This sample was shared with a second study, whose subject was T cells of mothers and their children.

This TCR derives from a boy aged 5-17 years in good health. The sequenced material came from blood. The chain uses TRBV6-1 and TRBJ2-7, with 8 bases that match TRBD1. CDR3 amino acids: CASSEKGGTGSYEQYF. The CDR3 DNA is TGTGCCAGCAGTGAAAAAGGGGGGACAGGATCCTACGAGCAGTACTTC.